This T cell receptor (beta chain) appears in the sequencing data of a study of blood T cell repertoires in COVID-19. Study summary: The origin of the acute and convalescent COVID-19 samples was the United States, Italy and Spain.

The table came from immunoSEQ multiplex PCR; TCRdb's copy has only in-frame clones and leaves some out. The table includes under 300,000 clones, roughly 89% detected once. This CDR3 contains 13 residues. V dropped 6 bases and J dropped 4; count of bases not matched to a gene: 1. Germline V gene lookup returns CDR1 LNHDA and CDR2 SQIVND (reference sequence). Sequenced input: peripheral blood. The clonotype was recovered from a woman aged 40-49 years who had recovered from COVID-19. The J gene is TRBJ2-3, the V gene TRBV19; TRBD2 aligns across 10 bases. DNA of the CDR3: TGTGCCAGTAGAGCGGGAGGGGCAGATACGCAGTATTTT. It codes for CASRAGGADTQYF.